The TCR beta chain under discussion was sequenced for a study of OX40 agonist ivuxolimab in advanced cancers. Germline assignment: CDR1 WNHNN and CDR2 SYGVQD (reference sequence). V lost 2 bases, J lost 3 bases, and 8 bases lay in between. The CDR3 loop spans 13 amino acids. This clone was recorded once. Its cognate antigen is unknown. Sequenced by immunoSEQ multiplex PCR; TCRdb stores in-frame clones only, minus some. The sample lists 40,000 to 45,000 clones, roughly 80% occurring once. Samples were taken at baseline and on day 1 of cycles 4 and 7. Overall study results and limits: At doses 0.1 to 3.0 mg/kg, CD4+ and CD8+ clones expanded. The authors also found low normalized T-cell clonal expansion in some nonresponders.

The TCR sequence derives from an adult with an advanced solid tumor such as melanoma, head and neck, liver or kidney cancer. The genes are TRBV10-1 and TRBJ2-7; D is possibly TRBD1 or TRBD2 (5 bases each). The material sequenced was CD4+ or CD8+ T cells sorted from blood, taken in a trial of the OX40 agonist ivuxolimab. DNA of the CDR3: TGCGCCAGCAGTGAGGCTGGGGGCTACGAGCAGTACTTC. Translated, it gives CASSEAGGYEQYF.